The 26 T cell receptor beta chains reported below all come from one sample, sequenced in a study of T-cell memory formation after mild COVID-19. MiXCR, applied by TCRdb to the 5' RACE reads, yields one record per CDR3 protein. The sample records roughly 130,000 distinct CDR3 sequences, approximately 15% being singletons. Sequencing was carried out using PBMCs or a T cell subset sorted from them (not recorded which). These receptors were obtained from a man between 18 and 35 years old who had mild COVID-19 (a few samples of this study predate the infection). Cell type and time point are not known.

This chain uses TRBV12-3 or TRBV12-4 with TRBJ2-5; the D gene is possibly TRBD1 (6 bases). The germline V and J ends were trimmed by 3 bases and 7 bases, with 12 bases remaining between them. The CDR3 consists of 13 residues. The CDR3 protein is CASSFGGGRTQYF. The CDR3 nucleotides read TGTGCCAGCAGTTTTGGGGGCGGAAGGACCCAGTACTTC.

The table lists this clonotype with a few counts. The chain joins TRBV12-3 or TRBV12-4 to TRBJ1-2, with 7 bases identical to TRBD1. V was pared by 5 bases and J by 5 bases, with 5 bases of the junction left unmatched. The CDR3 covers 13 residues. DNA of the CDR3: TGTGCCAGCAGTACGACAGGGTTGTATGGCTACACCTTC. Translating it yields CASSTTGLYGYTF.

The genes are TRBV6-5 and TRBJ1-2, with TRBD1 matching over 8 bases. J lost 8 bases, V lost 2 bases, and 10 bases had no gene match. CDR1 and CDR2 (germline): MNHEY, SVGAGI. The CDR3 has 15 amino acids. For the CDR3, the DNA is TGTGCCAGCAGTTACAGTGGGACAGGTTCTATAGGCTACACCTTC. Translation: CASSYSGTGSIGYTF.

About this clonotype: Sequence at one end of the junction differs from germline and may be a read error. The CDR3 DNA follows: TGTGCCAGCAGCACCAGGGATAGCGGGGGCCGACTTCGGATCTTC. Translated: CASSTRDSGGRLRIF. V gene TRBV5-4 combines with J gene TRBJ2-5, with TRBD2 identical over 9 bases. Germline-derived CDR1 and CDR2 are SGHNT and YYREEE (reference sequence). This CDR3 region has 15 residues.

This chain connects TRBV11-2 to TRBJ2-5, with D possibly TRBD2 on 5 matching bases. V shed 5 bases and J shed 4 bases, with 17 bases lying between them. This CDR3 has 15 amino acids. Looked up from germline, CDR1 is SGHAT and CDR2 is FQNNGV. The DNA of the CDR3 is TGTGCCAGCAGCGCCCGAGGTGGAGGAAGAGAGACCCAGTACTTC. Amino acid sequence: CASSARGGGRETQYF.

The chain employs TRBV21-1 and TRBJ2-7; no DNA check was done on the table's D call, TRBD1. TRBV21-1 is labeled a pseudogene. The CDR3 spans 16 residues. In DNA, the CDR3 is TGTGCCTGGCAACCCCCTGGGCAGCAAAGTTCCTACGAGCAGTACGTC. It is translated as CAWQPPGQQSSYEQYV.

This chain links TRBV19 with TRBJ2-1; no definite D call. Germline CDR1 is LNHDA and CDR2 is SQIVND (reference sequence). The CDR3 spans 16 residues. The ends were cut back, 6 bases at V and 0 bases at J, with 15 bases in the middle. Written as DNA, the CDR3 is TGTGCCAGTAGCACGTCGTTCATTGGCTCCTACAATGAGCAGTTCTTC. Its protein product is CASSTSFIGSYNEQFF.

This clonotype has at least ten counts. This chain connects TRBV5-8 to TRBJ1-5; a possible D gene is TRBD1 (6 bases). Deletions cut 5 bases from V and 4 bases from J, with 10 bases between. In germline, CDR1 is SGHTS, CDR2 YDEGEE. This CDR3 is 13 amino acids long. In nucleotides, the CDR3 is TGTGCCAGCAGTCGGGGGGCTAATCAGCCCCAGCATTTT. It specifies CASSRGANQPQHF.

This clonotype appeared a few times. The chain recombines TRBV2 with TRBJ2-6; no clear D gene. CDR1 and CDR2 (germline): SNHLY, FYNNEI. V was shortened by 10 bases and J by 7 bases, with 17 bases between the two germline ends. The CDR3 extends over 14 amino acids. The chain's CDR3 is CATPVSLEANVLTF. The CDR3 DNA sequence: TGTGCCACCCCAGTATCTCTGGAAGCCAACGTCCTGACTTTC. Full variable domain (missing parts from reference TRBV2 and TRBJ2-6): EPEVTQTPSHQVTQMGQEVILRCVPISNHLYFYWYRQILGQKVEFLVSFYNNEISEKSEIFDDQFSVERPDGSNFTLKIRSTKLEDSAMYFCATPVSLEANVLTFGAGSRLTVL.

V usage is TRBV2 and J usage is TRBJ2-5; D not resolved. CDR1 SNHLY and CDR2 FYNNEI come from the germline V gene. The V gene lost 4 bases and the J gene lost 5 bases, with 11 bases spanning the gap. The CDR3 loop spans 13 amino acids. The CDR3 DNA reads TGTGCCAGCAGTGTTTGGGCGACTGAGACCCAGTACTTC. This gives the protein CASSVWATETQYF.

In DNA, the CDR3 is TGTGCCAGCAGTAAGGATTTAAATCAGCCCCAGCATTTT. This codes for CASSKDLNQPQHF. This sequence joins TRBV2 and TRBJ1-5; D gene uncertain. This CDR3 spans 13 amino acids. V gave up 5 bases and J gave up 4 bases, with 9 bases separating them. Germline V CDR1 and CDR2: SNHLY, FYNNEI.

In DNA, the CDR3 is TGTGCCAGCAGTCCCGCGCGGGCACCTCTGGGGTATGGCTACACCTTC. Residues: CASSPARAPLGYGYTF. This chain uses TRBV12-3 or TRBV12-4 with TRBJ1-2; D call uncertain. The V gene lost 5 bases and the J gene lost 5 bases, with 21 bases spanning the gap. The CDR3 covers 16 residues.

The gene calls are TRBV5-5 and TRBJ2-1; 10 nucleotides agree with TRBD2. After removal of 4 bases from V and 4 bases from J, the junction contained 5 bases not matched to a gene. CDR1 is SGHKS and CDR2 is YYEKEE in the germline V gene (reference sequence). CDR3 length equals 15 residues. This CDR3 reads CASSPVAGGYNEQFF. CDR3 bases: TGTGCCAGCAGCCCTGTAGCGGGGGGATACAATGAGCAGTTCTTC.

The V and J genes are TRBV7-2 and TRBJ1-1, with no clear D. Trimming took 7 bases from V and 2 from J, leaving 14 bases between them. Germline V gene data show CDR1 as SGHTA and CDR2 as FQGNSA. The CDR3 covers 14 residues. This CDR3 reads CASTLLSRNTEAFF. The CDR3 DNA reads TGTGCCAGCACCCTACTATCGCGCAACACTGAAGCTTTCTTT. Full variable domain (rest looked up from reference TRBV7-2 and TRBJ1-1): GAGVSQSPSNKVTEKGKDVELRCDPISGHTALYWYRQSLGQGLEFLIYFQGNSAPDKSGLPSDRFSAERTGGSVSTLTIQRTQQEDSAVYLCASTLLSRNTEAFFGQGTRLTVV.

V gene TRBV6-5 combines with J gene TRBJ2-3, with 8 nucleotides matching TRBD1. The V gene's germline CDR1 is MNHEY and CDR2 SVGAGI. After removal of 0 bases from V and 5 bases from J, the junction contained 4 bases not matched to a gene. The CDR3 totals 15 residues. CDR3: CASSYSGQGGDTQYF. The CDR3 bases are TGTGCCAGCAGTTACTCAGGACAGGGAGGAGATACGCAGTATTTT.

The V gene is TRBV27, the J gene TRBJ2-3, with 7 nucleotides matching TRBD2. Germline lookup yields CDR1 MNHEY and CDR2 SMNVEV (reference sequence). This CDR3 contains 14 residues. V lost 6 bases and J lost 1; bases outside the gene matches: 4. CDR3 in amino acids: CASRSAGRTDTQYF. DNA of the CDR3: TGTGCCAGCAGATCAGCGGGGCGCACAGATACGCAGTATTTT.

The V call is TRBV4-1, the J call TRBJ2-1; 16 bases match TRBD2. The V and J ends lost 1 base and 9 bases, in that order; junction bases with no gene match: 9. Per germline, CDR1 MGHRA and CDR2 YSYEKL. This CDR3 is built from 18 residues. As DNA, the CDR3 is TGCGCCAGCAGCCAAGCCAATTTGGGACTAGCGGGGGGGGCTGAGCAGTTCTTC. Its protein product is CASSQANLGLAGGAEQFF.

The chain joins TRBV7-2 to TRBJ1-1; a weak D match, TRBD1 (5 bases). The germline CDR1 and CDR2 sequences are SGHTA and FQGNSA. The germline V and J ends were trimmed by 5 bases and 5 bases, with 15 bases remaining between them. This CDR3 has 14 residues. CDR3 sequence reads: CASSPGQGWTEAFF. CDR3 coding DNA: TGTGCCAGCAGCCCCGGTCAGGGTTGGACTGAAGCTTTCTTT.

CDR3 nucleotides: TGTGCCTGCATGACAGGGGCGAGAACCGGGGAGCTGTTTTTT. It yields the protein CACMTGARTGELFF. The chain combines TRBV30 with TRBJ2-2; 8 nucleotides agree with TRBD1. This CDR3 region has 14 residues. With 6 bases clipped from V and 5 bases from J, the junction kept 8 bases outside the gene matches. CDR1 is GTSNPN, CDR2 SVGIG, per germline (reference sequence).

The chain combines TRBV12-3 or TRBV12-4 with TRBJ2-5, with TRBD1 matching over 7 bases. Trimming cost V 1 base and J 2 bases; bases outside gene matches: 1. The CDR3 consists of 14 residues. CDR3 in DNA: TGTGCCAGCAGTTTAGAGGGGGCACAAGAGACCCAGTACTTC. Translation: CASSLEGAQETQYF.

The rearrangement links TRBV12-3 or TRBV12-4 to TRBJ1-5, with no clear D. V was pared by 5 bases and J by 0 bases, with 8 bases between. The CDR3 loop spans 14 amino acids. The CDR3 is CASSPEYSNQPQHF. In DNA form, the CDR3 reads TGTGCCAGCAGTCCTGAATATAGCAATCAGCCCCAGCATTTT.

The V gene is TRBV6-5, the J gene TRBJ1-6; a weak D match, TRBD1 (5 bases). Per the germline V gene, CDR1 is MNHEY and CDR2 is SVGAGI. The CDR3 consists of 16 residues. Trimming pared 2 bases from V and 6 bases from J, leaving 14 bases between. The DNA for the CDR3 is TGTGCCAGCAGTTACGGGGACGGGAGATCTAATTCACCCCTCCACTTT. As protein: CASSYGDGRSNSPLHF.

This clonotype was picked up a small number of times. This rearrangement joins TRBV5-4 to TRBJ2-7, with 11 bases that match TRBD1. This CDR3 spans 15 amino acids. V gave up 4 bases and J gave up 4 bases; unmatched junction bases: 7. CDR1 and CDR2 from the germline V gene are SGHNT and YYREEE (reference sequence). CDR3 amino acids: CASSRTGQGVYEQYF. CDR3 in DNA: TGTGCCAGCAGCCGAACGGGACAGGGGGTTTACGAGCAGTACTTC.

As for this clonotype: At one boundary the junction diverges from the germline segment, which might be a read error. This sequence joins TRBV5-4 and TRBJ2-7, with D unresolved. Germline values: CDR1 SGHNT, CDR2 YYREEE (reference sequence). This CDR3 contains 13 residues. CDR3 sequence: CASSLGHNYEQCF. CDR3 nucleotides: TGTGCCAGCAGCTTGGGACACAACTACGAGCAGTGCTTC.

This clonotype was seen only a few times. This chain connects TRBV6-1 to TRBJ1-6; D is perhaps TRBD1 (5 bases). The ends were cut back, 0 bases at V and 11 bases at J, with 11 bases in the middle. The CDR3 contains 14 residues. Germline V gene lookup returns CDR1 MNHNS and CDR2 SASEGT. CDR3 in amino acids: CASSEAGDPTPLHF. DNA of the CDR3: TGTGCCAGCAGTGAAGCGGGGGATCCGACACCCCTCCACTTT.

V gene TRBV30 combines with J gene TRBJ2-5; 9 bases are shared with TRBD1. Germline lookup yields CDR1 GTSNPN and CDR2 SVGIG (reference sequence). The CDR3 contains 12 residues. CDR3: CAYVTGGETQYF. CDR3 nucleotide sequence: TGTGCTTATGTGACAGGGGGAGAGACCCAGTACTTC.